A single sample is the source of the 14 T cell receptor beta chains below, sequenced in a study of monozygotic twins with inflammatory bowel disease. TCRdb derives one entry per CDR3 protein from the 5' RACE reads, leaving out DNA. Its table lists 420,000 or so distinct CDR3 sequences. Sequenced sample: blood. The receptors were gathered from a human donor with ulcerative colitis or Crohn's disease, or a healthy co-twin of an affected twin (not recorded which).

V and J are TRBV6-2 or TRBV6-3 and TRBJ2-7. CDR3 length: 11 amino acids. Germline CDR1 is MNHEY and CDR2 is SVGEGT. CDR3: CASRDAYEQYF.

The chain links TRBV5-1 to TRBJ1-1. The germline V gene has CDR1 SGHRS and CDR2 YFSETQ. The CDR3 spans 15 residues. This chain's CDR3 is CASSVGGSAFTEAFF.

This sequence joins TRBV6-5 and TRBJ1-5. CDR1 is MNHEY and CDR2 is SVGAGI in the germline V gene. CDR3 length: 11 residues. The CDR3: CASQPNQPQHF.

The rearrangement uses TRBV20-1 and TRBJ2-5; TCRdb selects TRBD2, and the lack of DNA leaves this call unchecked. The length of the CDR3 is 16 residues. Germline CDR1 and CDR2: DFQATT and SNEGSKA (reference sequence). CDR3 sequence: CSARPGTSRSSVAQYF.

This chain uses TRBV20-1 with TRBJ2-7. Per the germline V gene, CDR1 is DFQATT and CDR2 is SNEGSKA (reference sequence). CDR3 size: 14 residues. The CDR3 loop is CSARDIRVVYEQYF.

V gene TRBV5-5 combines with J gene TRBJ1-5; TCRdb indicates TRBD1, and absent DNA this call remains unverified. The CDR3 consists of 15 residues. Germline assignment: CDR1 SGHKS and CDR2 YYEKEE (reference sequence). This CDR3 is CASSGGRLSNQPQHF.

The V call is TRBV19, the J call TRBJ2-1. The germline V gene encodes CDR1 LNHDA and CDR2 SQIVND (reference sequence). CDR3 length equals 14 residues. This CDR3 is CASSMSGSYNEQFF.

The chain couples TRBV6-1 to TRBJ2-1; TCRdb calls TRBD1, which cannot be checked without DNA. The germline V gene has CDR1 MNHNS and CDR2 SASEGT. The CDR3 consists of 14 residues. The CDR3 loop reads CASSARQGGNEQFF.

This rearrangement joins TRBV5-1 to TRBJ2-1; TCRdb's assignment of TRBD1 cannot be checked, as there is no DNA. The CDR3 length is 16 residues. CDR1 SGHRS and CDR2 YFSETQ come from the germline V gene. The CDR3 sequence is CASSLDPGTGTGEQFF.

The V and J genes are TRBV5-1 and TRBJ2-3; the D call from TCRdb, TRBD1, cannot be confirmed without DNA. Looked up from germline, CDR1 is SGHRS and CDR2 is YFSETQ. This CDR3 contains 14 residues. CDR3 region: CASSLETVTDTQYF. Supplemented by reference TRBV5-1 and TRBJ2-3, the full variable domain reads KAGVTQTPRYLIKTRGQQVTLSCSPISGHRSVSWYQQTPGQGLQFLFEYFSETQRNKGNFPGRFSGRQFSNSRSEMNVSTLELGDSALYLCASSLETVTDTQYFGPGTRLTVL.

CDR3: CASSLREAYNEQFF. The rearrangement uses TRBV18 and TRBJ2-1; the D call of TRBD2 rests on TCRdb alone, since no DNA is present to check it. This CDR3 contains 14 residues. Germline V gene lookup returns CDR1 KGHSH and CDR2 LQKENI.

V and J are TRBV5-4 and TRBJ2-1; the D call of TRBD2 rests on TCRdb alone, since no DNA is present to check it. The length of the CDR3 is 16 residues. Looked up from germline, CDR1 is SGHNT and CDR2 is YYREEE (reference sequence). The CDR3 reads CASSGLAGGYGNEQFF.

V usage is TRBV20-1 and J usage is TRBJ2-1; there is no DNA to check the TCRdb D call of TRBD2. This CDR3 has 14 residues. Germline V lookup: CDR1 DFQATT, CDR2 SNEGSKA (reference sequence). The CDR3 reads CSAGSAGGLNEQFF.

This CDR3 is CASSSQQGRGTEAFF. The chain links TRBV5-1 to TRBJ1-1; with no DNA, the TCRdb D assignment of TRBD1 cannot be verified. In germline, CDR1 is SGHRS, CDR2 YFSETQ. This CDR3 is 15 amino acids long.